Presented here are 26 T cell receptor beta chains from one specimen sequenced in a study of shared T cell receptors in the human thymus listed by TCRdb under 2021. The protocol used for the library was the immunoSEQ multiplex PCR assay. The table comes from immuneACCESS by way of TCRdb, which keeps in-frame sequences with V and J called. Part of the clones is missing from these tables; in studies checked, under half for an unresolved V gene and the rest for unknown reasons. This sample has about 380,000 clones in its table, and over 90% of those were observed once. Of the sample, approximately 0.02% is held by the ten largest clones. Sequencing was performed on thymocytes. The receptors come from a human donor.

V and J are TRBV6-1 and TRBJ2-2; D is possibly TRBD2 (6 bases). The V and J ends lost 9 bases and 4 bases respectively, with 15 bases between them. CDR1 and CDR2 (germline): MNHNS, SASEGT. The CDR3 consists of 14 residues. The chain's CDR3 is CASSGVLCTGELFF. CDR3 sequence (DNA): TGTGCCAGTTCGGGGGTTCTGTGCACCGGGGAGCTGTTTTTT.

The gene calls are TRBV19 and TRBJ2-4, with a possible D match to TRBD2 (6 bases). This CDR3 spans 19 amino acids. Trimming removed 0 bases from V and 0 bases from J, with 18 bases in between. Germline CDR1 LNHDA, CDR2 SQIVND (reference sequence). CDR3 in DNA: TGTGCCAGTAGTATAGATCGGGGCGGGGTGGACTTAGCCAAAAACATTCAGTACTTC. This translates into CASSIDRGGVDLAKNIQYF.

V and J are TRBV9 and TRBJ1-2; perhaps TRBD1 as D (5 bases). V was clipped by 4 bases and J by 3 bases, with 13 bases between them. This CDR3 spans 14 amino acids. Germline V gives CDR1 SGDLS, CDR2 YYNGEE. This chain's CDR3 is CASSINRTHYGYTF. DNA for the CDR3: TGTGCCAGCAGCATTAACAGGACCCACTATGGCTACACCTTC.

The chain is built from TRBV4-2 and TRBJ2-7, with D perhaps TRBD2 (6 bases). Germline V gives CDR1 LGHNA, CDR2 YNFKEQ. The V and J ends lost 0 bases and 3 bases respectively, with 12 bases between them. CDR3 length: 15 amino acids. The CDR3 spells CASSQERREHYEQYF. CDR3 DNA: TGTGCCAGCAGCCAAGAGAGACGGGAGCACTACGAGCAGTACTTC.

The rearrangement joins TRBV5-1 to TRBJ2-7; D ambiguous. Germline-derived CDR1 and CDR2 are SGHRS and YFSETQ. There are 13 residues in the CDR3. Trimming stripped 0 bases from V and 6 bases from J, with 10 bases between. The CDR3 loop reads CASSLVSPGEQYF. CDR3 bases: TGCGCCAGCAGCTTGGTGTCGCCGGGCGAGCAGTACTTC.

The chain joins TRBV7-6 to TRBJ2-7, with 10 positions matching TRBD2. This CDR3 has 15 amino acids. Germline CDR1 SGHVS, CDR2 FNYEAQ. Germline trimming cut 5 bases from V and 10 bases from J; bases unmatched to any gene: 14. The CDR3 DNA sequence: TGTGCCAGCAGCCCGGGACTAGCGTCAGTCCATCCACAGTACTTC. This sequence encodes CASSPGLASVHPQYF.

In DNA form, the CDR3 reads TGTGCCAGCAGTGTATCACAGGGGGCGCCTCCCAGTCAGCCCCAGCATTTT. It encodes CASSVSQGAPPSQPQHF. The chain carries TRBV6-1 and TRBJ1-5, with 9 bases that match TRBD1. V trimming: 4 bases; J trimming: 6 bases; junction bases outside the gene matches: 13. This CDR3 has 17 amino acids. Looked up from germline, CDR1 is MNHNS and CDR2 is SASEGT.

The rearrangement links TRBV27 to TRBJ2-3; 14 bases match TRBD2. Germline CDR1 MNHEY, CDR2 SMNVEV (reference sequence). This CDR3 is built from 21 residues. J lost 3 bases, V lost 5 bases, and 19 bases had no gene match. This CDR3 reads CASSPKGSGTSGRGGTDTQYF. CDR3 DNA: TGTGCCAGCAGTCCAAAAGGTTCCGGGACTAGCGGGAGAGGGGGGACAGATACGCAGTATTTT.

This sequence joins TRBV27 and TRBJ2-7; TRBD1 matches 10 bases. The ends lost 8 bases at V and 7 bases at J; junction bases unmatched: 11. CDR1 and CDR2 (germline): MNHEY, SMNVEV (reference sequence). The CDR3 runs to 14 residues. The CDR3 spells CASHRTGGFREQYF. In DNA, the CDR3 is TGTGCCAGCCACCGGACAGGGGGGTTTCGAGAGCAGTACTTC.

The table lists this clone with a count of one. This CDR3 is CASSLDRLVFYNEQFF. The CDR3 DNA reads as TGCGCCAGCAGCTTGGATCGACTAGTATTCTACAATGAGCAGTTCTTC. The rearrangement uses TRBV5-1 and TRBJ2-1, with D maybe TRBD2 (6 bases). CDR1 SGHRS and CDR2 YFSETQ come from the germline V gene. The CDR3 covers 16 residues. V was shortened by 0 bases and J by 3 bases, with 13 bases between the two germline ends. The variable domain in full, with the rest retrieved from reference TRBV5-1 and TRBJ2-1, is KAGVTQTPRYLIKTRGQQVTLSCSPISGHRSVSWYQQTPGQGLQFLFEYFSETQRNKGNFPGRFSGRQFSNSRSEMNVSTLELGDSALYLCASSLDRLVFYNEQFFGPGTRLTVL.

V gene TRBV9 combines with J gene TRBJ1-1, with D uncertain. The CDR3 contains 13 residues. CDR1 is SGDLS, CDR2 YYNGEE, per germline. V lost 0 bases and J 1 base, leaving 4 bases between the germline ends. The CDR3 reads CASSVEGNTEAFF. In DNA form, the CDR3 reads TGTGCCAGCAGCGTAGAAGGGAACACTGAAGCTTTCTTT.

The chain employs TRBV28 and TRBJ2-1; D gene unclear. Germline V gene sequence: CDR1 MDHEN, CDR2 SYDVKM. This CDR3 has 13 residues. Trimming shortened V by 5 bases and J by 0 bases, and 5 bases separated the two germline ends. CDR3 nucleotides: TGTGCCAGCAGTATAGGCTCCTACAATGAGCAGTTCTTC. Its translation is CASSIGSYNEQFF.

This clone has only one observation. The J gene is TRBJ2-7, the V gene TRBV7-3; no clear D gene. The length of the CDR3 is 13 residues. The germline gives CDR1 SGHTA, CDR2 FQGTGA. Deletions cut 1 base from V and 9 bases from J, with 13 bases between. CDR3 in amino acids: CASSLNPGWGQYF. As DNA, the CDR3 is TGTGCCAGCAGCTTAAATCCCGGGTGGGGGCAGTACTTC.

This clone appeared a single time. The chain joins TRBV7-8 to TRBJ2-2; D not resolved. Trimming shortened V by 2 bases and J by 1 base, and 26 bases separated the two germline ends. Germline assignment: CDR1 SGHVS and CDR2 FQNEAQ. This CDR3 has 21 residues. CDR3 DNA: TGTGCCAGCAGCTTACACGGGCCTCCCCGAAATCGCTGGGGGAACACCGGGGAGCTGTTTTTT. It specifies CASSLHGPPRNRWGNTGELFF.

This sequence joins TRBV7-8 and TRBJ2-7; possible D gene TRBD2, 6 bases. The germline gives CDR1 SGHVS, CDR2 FQNEAQ. The CDR3 sequence is 14 residues long. V was shortened by 5 bases and J by 5 bases, with 16 bases between the two germline ends. CDR3 DNA: TGTGCCAGCAGCGCCCGACTAGGACTCCACGAGCAGTACTTC. This translates into CASSARLGLHEQYF.

This sequence joins TRBV9 and TRBJ2-1; D unclear. Trimming removed 3 bases from V and 10 bases from J, with 11 bases in between. The germline gives CDR1 SGDLS, CDR2 YYNGEE. The CDR3 extends over 12 amino acids. CDR3: CASSAPSLEQFF. The DNA for the CDR3 is TGTGCCAGCAGCGCTCCGTCTCTAGAGCAGTTCTTC.

The V gene is TRBV27, the J gene TRBJ1-2; TRBD1 matches 7 bases. The CDR3 totals 15 residues. Germline V gene lookup returns CDR1 MNHEY and CDR2 SMNVEV (reference sequence). The V and J ends lost 7 bases and 8 bases, in that order; junction bases with no gene match: 16. CDR3 DNA sequence: TGTGCCAGCACCGACACTCCCGGGACAGCCAAAGGCTACACCTTC. This sequence encodes CASTDTPGTAKGYTF.

This chain links TRBV7-8 with TRBJ1-2, with D perhaps matching TRBD1 (5 bases). Trimming stripped 3 bases from V and 7 bases from J, with 21 bases between. The CDR3 is 16 amino acids. Germline CDR1 SGHVS, CDR2 FQNEAQ. The DNA for the CDR3 is TGTGCCAGCAGCTTTGGGGAGAAGGGGCGCGAGTCTGGCTACACCTTC. Its translation: CASSFGEKGRESGYTF.

The CDR3: CASTNTEAFF. The CDR3 bases are TGTGCCAGCACGAACACTGAAGCTTTCTTT. The chain joins TRBV2 to TRBJ1-1; D ambiguous. Germline values: CDR1 SNHLY, CDR2 FYNNEI. The CDR3 consists of 10 residues. V was pared by 7 bases and J by 1 base, with 1 base between.

The chain has TRBV27 and TRBJ2-7; either TRBD1 or TRBD2 may fit D (6 bases each). Germline lookup yields CDR1 MNHEY and CDR2 SMNVEV (reference sequence). The CDR3 runs 17 residues. The V gene lost 5 bases and the J gene lost 5 bases, with 25 bases spanning the gap. This CDR3 reads CASSPHPHRAPGDEQYF. The CDR3 DNA reads TGTGCCAGCAGTCCCCACCCCCACAGGGCGCCGGGGGACGAGCAGTACTTC.

The chain couples TRBV28 to TRBJ1-2; the D is unclear. This CDR3 is built from 15 residues. Trimming took 5 bases from V and 8 from J, leaving 21 bases between them. The germline gives CDR1 MDHEN, CDR2 SYDVKM. The CDR3 spells CASSPPGPTDLGYTF. CDR3 nucleotides: TGTGCCAGCAGTCCGCCGGGTCCGACGGATCTCGGCTACACCTTC.

The chain combines TRBV27 with TRBJ2-1, with D possibly TRBD2 on 6 matching bases. V lost 6 bases to trimming and J lost 8 bases, with 23 bases between them. The CDR3 loop spans 16 amino acids. Germline V gene lookup returns CDR1 MNHEY and CDR2 SMNVEV (reference sequence). CDR3 protein: CASRELAPGVVHEQFF. The DNA of the CDR3 is TGTGCCAGCAGAGAACTGGCTCCGGGAGTGGTCCATGAGCAGTTCTTC.

This rearrangement joins TRBV7-3 to TRBJ1-1, with a weak D call TRBD1 (5 bases). V shed 0 bases and J shed 5 bases, with 16 bases lying between them. Per the germline V gene, CDR1 is SGHTA and CDR2 is FQGTGA. The CDR3 loop spans 16 amino acids. The CDR3: CASSLTPVGVGTEAFF. CDR3 bases: TGTGCCAGCAGCTTAACCCCTGTGGGGGTAGGGACTGAAGCTTTCTTT. The full variable domain, its missing parts supplied by reference TRBV7-3 and TRBJ1-1, is GAGVSQTPSNKVTEKGKYVELRCDPISGHTALYWYRQSLGQGPEFLIYFQGTGAADDSGLPNDRFFAVRPEGSVSTLKIQRTERGDSAVYLCASSLTPVGVGTEAFFGQGTRLTVV.

The rearrangement uses TRBV10-1 and TRBJ2-7, with D possibly being TRBD1 or TRBD2 (8 bases each). CDR1 and CDR2 (germline): WNHNN, SYGVQD (reference sequence). Trimming stripped 0 bases from V and 1 base from J, with 37 bases between. The CDR3 is 24 residues long. The CDR3 coding sequence is TGCGCCAGCAGTGAGTCGATGGAGTCAGGGGGCCCGCACATGGCTAGCGGGCATTCCTACGAGCAGTACTTC. Protein: CASSESMESGGPHMASGHSYEQYF.

V gene TRBV14 combines with J gene TRBJ2-3; D perhaps matches TRBD2 (6 bases). The length of the CDR3 is 15 residues. Germline V lookup: CDR1 SGHDN, CDR2 FVKESK. The V gene lost 4 bases and the J gene lost 5 bases, with 16 bases spanning the gap. In DNA form, the CDR3 reads TGTGCCAGCAGCCGGGTGCGGGACGTCGGAGATACGCAGTATTTT. Its translation: CASSRVRDVGDTQYF.

V and J are TRBV11-2 and TRBJ1-2, with TRBD1 identical over 7 bases. The germline gives CDR1 SGHAT, CDR2 FQNNGV. With 4 bases clipped from V and 5 bases from J, the junction kept 19 bases outside the gene matches. The CDR3 totals 18 residues. The CDR3 is CASSSGTGTVQAEYGYTF. The CDR3 region has the DNA TGTGCCAGCAGCTCTGGAACCGGGACAGTTCAAGCGGAGTATGGCTACACCTTC.